This T cell receptor (beta chain) was captured in a study of blood T cell repertoires in COVID-19. The assay was immunoSEQ multiplex PCR, and TCRdb's table has in-frame clones only and misses some. The repertoire holds fewer than 250,000 clones, with approximately 84% as singletons. The V and J ends lost 6 bases and 4 bases respectively, with 7 bases between them. The CDR3 is made up of 12 amino acids. CDR1 is SNHLY and CDR2 is FYNNEI in the germline V gene. The sequencing input was peripheral blood. V is TRBV2 and J is TRBJ2-4; no clear D gene. This clonotype originated in an elderly woman with acute or convalescent COVID-19. The CDR3 region is CASSPTKNIQYF. The CDR3 DNA reads TGTGCCAGCAGCCCCACAAAAAACATTCAGTACTTC.